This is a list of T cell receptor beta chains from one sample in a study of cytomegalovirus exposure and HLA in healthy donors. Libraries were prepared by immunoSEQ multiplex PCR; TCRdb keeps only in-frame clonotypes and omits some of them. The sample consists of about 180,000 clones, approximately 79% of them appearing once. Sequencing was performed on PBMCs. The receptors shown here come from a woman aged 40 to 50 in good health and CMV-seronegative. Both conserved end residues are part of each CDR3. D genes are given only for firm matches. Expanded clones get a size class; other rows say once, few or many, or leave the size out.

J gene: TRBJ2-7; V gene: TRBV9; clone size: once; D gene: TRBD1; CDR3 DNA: TGTGCCAGCAGCGTAGGCACACAGGGGGGCGAGCAGTACTTC; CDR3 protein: CASSVGTQGGEQYF
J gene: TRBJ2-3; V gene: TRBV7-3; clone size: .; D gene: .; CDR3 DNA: TGTGCCAGCAGCTTAACGTATACTGCCCCCGATACGCAGTATTTT; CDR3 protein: CASSLTYTAPDTQYF
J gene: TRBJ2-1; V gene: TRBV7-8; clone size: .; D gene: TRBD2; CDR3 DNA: TGTGCCAGCTTACATACTAGCGGGGGGGCGGTTGGTGAGCAGTTCTTC; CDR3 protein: CASLHTSGGAVGEQFF
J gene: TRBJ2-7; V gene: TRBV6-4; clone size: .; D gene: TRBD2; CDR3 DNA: TGTGCCAGCAGTCAGCTAGCGGGGCCTTACTACGAGCAGTACTTC; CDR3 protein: CASSQLAGPYYEQYF
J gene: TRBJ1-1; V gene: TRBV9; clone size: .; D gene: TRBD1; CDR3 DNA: TGTGCCAGCAGCGTAGGGCAGGGGGGCACTGAAGCTTTCTTT; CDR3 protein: CASSVGQGGTEAFF
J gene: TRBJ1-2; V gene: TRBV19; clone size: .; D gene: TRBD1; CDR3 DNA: TGTGCCAGTAGAACTGGACAGGGGGGGACCTACACCTTC; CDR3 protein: CASRTGQGGTYTF
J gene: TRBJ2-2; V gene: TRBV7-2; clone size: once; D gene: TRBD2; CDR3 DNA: TGTGCCAGCAGCTTAAGGCGGGGGGCCGGGGAGCTGTTTTTT; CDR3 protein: CASSLRRGAGELFF
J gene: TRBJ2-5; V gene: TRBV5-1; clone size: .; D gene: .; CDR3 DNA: TGCGCCAGCAGCCTCCTAGTACAAGAGACCCAGTACTTC; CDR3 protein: CASSLLVQETQYF
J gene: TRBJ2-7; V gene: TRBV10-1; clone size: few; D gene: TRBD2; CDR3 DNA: TGCGCCAGCAGTGAGGTCGGGGGGGCCGACGAGCAGTACTTC; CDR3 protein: CASSEVGGADEQYF
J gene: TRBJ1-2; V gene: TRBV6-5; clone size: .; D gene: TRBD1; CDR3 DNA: TGTGCCAGCCTTACGACAGGGTCCTATGGCTACACCTTC; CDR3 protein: CASLTTGSYGYTF
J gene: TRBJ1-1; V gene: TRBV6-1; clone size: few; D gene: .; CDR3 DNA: TGTGCCAGCAGTGAACCAGGGGCTGGGGACACTGAAGCTTTCTTT; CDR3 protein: CASSEPGAGDTEAFF
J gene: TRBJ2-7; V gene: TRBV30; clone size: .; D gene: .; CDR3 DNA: TGTGCCTGGAGGACAGATTACGAGCAGTACTTC; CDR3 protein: CAWRTDYEQYF
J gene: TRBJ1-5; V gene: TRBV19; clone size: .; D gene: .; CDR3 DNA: TGTGCCAGTAGTATGGGGGGGACGGTAGCAGTACAGCCCCAGCATTTT; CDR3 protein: CASSMGGTVAVQPQHF
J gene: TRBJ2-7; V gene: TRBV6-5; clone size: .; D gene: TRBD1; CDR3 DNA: TGTGCCAGCAGGACAGGGGGCCAAGTTAACGAGCAGTACTTC; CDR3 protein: CASRTGGQVNEQYF
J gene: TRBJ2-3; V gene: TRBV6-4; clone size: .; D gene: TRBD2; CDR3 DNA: TGTGCCAGCAGCCAGCGGGGGAGGGAAGATACGCAGTATTTT; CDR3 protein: CASSQRGREDTQYF
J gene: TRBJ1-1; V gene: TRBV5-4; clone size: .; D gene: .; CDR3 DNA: TGTGCCAGCAGCTCCCCCGGCACTGAAGCTTTCTTT; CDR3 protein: CASSSPGTEAFF
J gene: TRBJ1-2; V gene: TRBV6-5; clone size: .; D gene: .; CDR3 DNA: TGTGCCAGCAGGGCTAGGATTAACTATGGCTACACCTTC; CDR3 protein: CASRARINYGYTF
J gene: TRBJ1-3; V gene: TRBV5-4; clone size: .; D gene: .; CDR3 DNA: TGTGCCAGCAGCCCGAACCGGGGGGCAGGGGGAAACACCATATATTTT; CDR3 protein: CASSPNRGAGGNTIYF
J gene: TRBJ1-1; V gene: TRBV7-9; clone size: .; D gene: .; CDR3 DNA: TGTTCCAGCAGCCGAGAGCCTAACACTGAAGCTTTCTTT; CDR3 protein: CSSSREPNTEAFF
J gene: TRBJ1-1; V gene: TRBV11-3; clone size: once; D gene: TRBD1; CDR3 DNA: TGTGCCAGCAGCTTTACAGGGGGCAACACTGAAGCTTTCTTT; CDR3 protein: CASSFTGGNTEAFF
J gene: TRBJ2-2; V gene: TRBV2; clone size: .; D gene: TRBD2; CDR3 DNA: TGTGCCAGCAGAGAGCGGGGGGGAAACACCGGGGAGCTGTTTTTT; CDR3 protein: CASRERGGNTGELFF
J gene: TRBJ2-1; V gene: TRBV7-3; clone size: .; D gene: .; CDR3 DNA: TGTGCCAGCAGCCTGGAGGGACTCTCCTACAATGAGCAGTTCTTC; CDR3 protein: CASSLEGLSYNEQFF
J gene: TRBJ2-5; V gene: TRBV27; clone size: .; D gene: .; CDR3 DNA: TGTGCCAGCAGTTTCCGACAAGACCAAGAGACCCAGTACTTC; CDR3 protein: CASSFRQDQETQYF
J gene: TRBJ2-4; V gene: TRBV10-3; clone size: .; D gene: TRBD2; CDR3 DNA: TGTGCCATTTCCGGGAGGGAAAAAAACATTCAGTACTTC; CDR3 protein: CAISGREKNIQYF
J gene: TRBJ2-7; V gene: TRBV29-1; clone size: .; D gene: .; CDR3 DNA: TGCAGCGTCGTGTCGGGGACAACGACCGGCTACGAGCAGTACTTC; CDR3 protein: CSVVSGTTTGYEQYF
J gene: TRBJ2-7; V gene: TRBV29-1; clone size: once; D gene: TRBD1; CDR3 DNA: TGCAGCATACGGACAGGGACCGTTTACGAGCAGTACTTC; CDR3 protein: CSIRTGTVYEQYF
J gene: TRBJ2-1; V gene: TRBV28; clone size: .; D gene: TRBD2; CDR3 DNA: TGTGCCAGCAGCCGAACTAGCGGGAGGGCGCATGAGCAGTTCTTC; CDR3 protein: CASSRTSGRAHEQFF
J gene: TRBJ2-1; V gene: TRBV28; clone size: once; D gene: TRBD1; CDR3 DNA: TGTGCCAGCGAAGGACAGGGGGTTGACAATGAGCAGTTCTTC; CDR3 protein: CASEGQGVDNEQFF
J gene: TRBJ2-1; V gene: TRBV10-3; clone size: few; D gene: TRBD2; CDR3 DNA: TGTGCCACTCAGACTAGCGGGGTACCCACGGATGAGCAGTTCTTC; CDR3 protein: CATQTSGVPTDEQFF
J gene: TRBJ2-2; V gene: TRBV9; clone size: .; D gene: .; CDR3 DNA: TGTGCCAGCAGCGCGACAGGACGGTACACCGGGGAGCTGTTTTTT; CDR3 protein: CASSATGRYTGELFF
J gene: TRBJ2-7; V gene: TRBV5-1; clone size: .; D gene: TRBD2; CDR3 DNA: TGCGCCAGCAGCGGGGGACTAGCGGGGGGGCCCCCTTACGAGCAGTACTTC; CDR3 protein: CASSGGLAGGPPYEQYF
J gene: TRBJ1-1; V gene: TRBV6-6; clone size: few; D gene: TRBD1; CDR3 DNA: TGTGCCAGCAGTTACTCAGGGACAGTGAACACTGAAGCTTTCTTT; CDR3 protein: CASSYSGTVNTEAFF
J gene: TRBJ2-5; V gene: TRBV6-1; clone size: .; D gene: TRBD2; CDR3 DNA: TGTGCCAGCAGTGAACTAGCGGGGGGGCCTGAGACCCAGTACTTC; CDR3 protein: CASSELAGGPETQYF
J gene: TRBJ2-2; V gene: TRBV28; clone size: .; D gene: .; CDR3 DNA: TGTGCCAGCAGTTTATTCCACAGGGACGGGGAGCTGTTTTTT; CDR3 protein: CASSLFHRDGELFF
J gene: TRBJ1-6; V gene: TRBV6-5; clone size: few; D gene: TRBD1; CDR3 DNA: TGTGCCAGCAGTTACGGGACAGGGAATTCACCCCTCCACTTT; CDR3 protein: CASSYGTGNSPLHF
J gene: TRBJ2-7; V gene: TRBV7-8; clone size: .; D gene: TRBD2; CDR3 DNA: TGTGCCAGCAGCTTAGACTTCGGGACTAGCGGGAGCCCACTCTCCGAGCAGTACTTC; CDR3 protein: CASSLDFGTSGSPLSEQYF
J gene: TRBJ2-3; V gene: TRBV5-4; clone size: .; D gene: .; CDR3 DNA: TGTGCCAGCAGCTTACTTGGACTGTTAAACACAGATACGCAGTATTTT; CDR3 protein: CASSLLGLLNTDTQYF
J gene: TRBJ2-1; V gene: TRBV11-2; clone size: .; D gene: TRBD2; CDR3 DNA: TGTGCCAGCAGCTTAGGCGGGAGGGCCCGGGGGTGGCAGTTCTTC; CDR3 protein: CASSLGGRARGWQFF
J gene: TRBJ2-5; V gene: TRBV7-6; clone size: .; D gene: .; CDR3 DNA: TGTGCCAGCAGATCAGGGCAAGAGACCCAGTACTTC; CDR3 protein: CASRSGQETQYF
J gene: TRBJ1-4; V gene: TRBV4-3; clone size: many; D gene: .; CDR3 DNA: TGCGCCAGCAGCCAATCCCCGACAGGCAACAATGAAAAACTGTTTTTT; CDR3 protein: CASSQSPTGNNEKLFF
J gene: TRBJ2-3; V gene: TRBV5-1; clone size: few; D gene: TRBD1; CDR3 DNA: TGCGCCAGCAGCTTGTCTGGACAGGGTAGAGATACGCAGTATTTT; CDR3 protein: CASSLSGQGRDTQYF
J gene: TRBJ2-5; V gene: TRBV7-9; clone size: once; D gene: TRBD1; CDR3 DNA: TGTGCCAGCAGCTCCGACAGGGGAAAGACCCAGTACTTC; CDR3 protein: CASSSDRGKTQYF
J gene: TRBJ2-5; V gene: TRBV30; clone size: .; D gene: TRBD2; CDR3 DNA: TGTGCCTGGGTAGCGGGAGGGGCGGGGGAGACCCAGTACTTC; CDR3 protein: CAWVAGGAGETQYF
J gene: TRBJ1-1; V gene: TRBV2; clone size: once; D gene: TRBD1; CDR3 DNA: TGTGCCAGCAGTGAATCAGGGGGCAAAGCTTTCTTT; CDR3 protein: CASSESGGKAFF
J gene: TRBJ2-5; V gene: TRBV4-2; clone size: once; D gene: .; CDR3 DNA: TGTGCCAGCAGCCAGGGCGGGGTGGGAGAGACCCAGTACTTC; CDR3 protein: CASSQGGVGETQYF
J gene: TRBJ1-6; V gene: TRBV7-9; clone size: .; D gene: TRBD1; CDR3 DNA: TGTGCCAGCAGAACGGACAGGGAGGGGTCACCCCTCCACTTT; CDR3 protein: CASRTDREGSPLHF
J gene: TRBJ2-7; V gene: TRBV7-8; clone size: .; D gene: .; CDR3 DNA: TGTGCCAGCAGCTTAGTTCGACAGACTTACGAGCAGTACTTC; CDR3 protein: CASSLVRQTYEQYF
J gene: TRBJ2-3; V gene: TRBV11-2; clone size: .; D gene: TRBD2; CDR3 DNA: TGTGCCAGCAGCCCCCGGACTAGCGGGGGCCTCACAGATACGCAGTATTTT; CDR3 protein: CASSPRTSGGLTDTQYF
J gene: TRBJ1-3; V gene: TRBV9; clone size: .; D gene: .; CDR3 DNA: TGTGCCAGCAGCGTAGATGGCAGGGTCTCTGGAAACACCATATATTTT; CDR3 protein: CASSVDGRVSGNTIYF
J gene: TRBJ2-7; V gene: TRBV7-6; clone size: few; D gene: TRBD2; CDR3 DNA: TGTGCCAGCAGCTTAAGTGGGAGGGCCGTCGACGAGCAGTACTTC; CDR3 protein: CASSLSGRAVDEQYF
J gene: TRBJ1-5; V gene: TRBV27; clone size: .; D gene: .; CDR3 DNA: TGTGCCAGCAGTTTTTCTGCCCAGCGGGATCAGCCCCAGCATTTT; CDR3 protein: CASSFSAQRDQPQHF